This entry is about one TCR beta chain. The antigen is not known. The sample comes from a study of cytomegalovirus exposure and HLA in healthy donors. Notes on the study in general: By HLA locus, TCR association rates varied in a later analysis, with DRB1 showing the most and HLA-C the fewest. What TCR beta sequences reportedly achieved was accurate prediction of HLA-A and HLA-B alleles in most subjects.

The study ran its PCR with 60 Vbeta and 13 Jbeta primers. The table came from immunoSEQ multiplex PCR; TCRdb's copy has only in-frame clones and leaves some out. The top ten clones hold around 6% of a sample with 85,000 to 100,000 clones, roughly 86% of them seen once. Germline V lookup: CDR1 WNHNN, CDR2 SYGVQD (reference sequence). V lost 5 bases, J lost 3 bases, and 2 bases stayed unmatched. The CDR3 covers 14 residues. This sequence joins TRBV10-1 and TRBJ2-1; 9 bases align to TRBD2. Sequenced sample: PBMCs. This clonotype was sampled from a woman aged 18-29 years in good health and CMV-seropositive. CDR3 coding DNA: TGCGCCAGCAGTCGGCGGGAGGGCTACAATGAGCAGTTCTTC. This encodes CASSRREGYNEQFF.